This TCR beta chain came from a study of OX40 agonist ivuxolimab in advanced cancers. The assay was immunoSEQ multiplex PCR, and TCRdb's table has in-frame clones only and misses some. The sample yields fewer than 65,000 clones, 65% to 85% seen once. Autoimmune disease history or systemic immunosuppression meant exclusion. CDR1 is SGHRS and CDR2 is YFSETQ in the germline V gene. The CDR3 contains 15 residues. V dropped 8 bases and J dropped 5 bases, with 22 bases sitting between them. The genes are TRBV5-1 and TRBJ1-1; no firm D call. The receptor was isolated from an adult with an advanced solid tumor such as melanoma, head and neck, liver or kidney cancer. The material was CD4+ or CD8+ T cells sorted from blood, obtained in a trial of the OX40 agonist ivuxolimab. The CDR3 sequence: CASISEKAQETEAFF. For the CDR3, the DNA is TGCGCCAGTATCTCCGAAAAGGCCCAGGAGACTGAAGCTTTCTTT.